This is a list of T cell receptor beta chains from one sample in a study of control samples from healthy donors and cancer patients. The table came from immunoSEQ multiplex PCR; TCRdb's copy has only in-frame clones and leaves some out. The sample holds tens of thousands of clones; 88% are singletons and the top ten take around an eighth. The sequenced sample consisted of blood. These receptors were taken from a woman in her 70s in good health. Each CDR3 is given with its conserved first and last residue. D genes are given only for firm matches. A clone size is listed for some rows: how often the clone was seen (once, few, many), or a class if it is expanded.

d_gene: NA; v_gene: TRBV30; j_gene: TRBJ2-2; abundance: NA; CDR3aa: CAWNTPNTGELFF; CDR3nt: TGTGCCTGGAATACACCTAACACCGGGGAGCTGTTTTTT
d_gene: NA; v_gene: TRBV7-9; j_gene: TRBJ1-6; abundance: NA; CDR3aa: CASSLENGDSPLHF; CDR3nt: TGTGCCAGCAGCTTAGAAAACGGGGATTCACCCCTCCACTTT
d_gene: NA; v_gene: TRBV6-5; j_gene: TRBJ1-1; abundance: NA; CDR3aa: CASSLGSNTEAFF; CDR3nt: TGTGCCAGCAGTCTAGGGTCGAACACTGAAGCTTTCTTT
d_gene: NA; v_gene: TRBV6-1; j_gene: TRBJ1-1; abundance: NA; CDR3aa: CASSDLYTEAFF; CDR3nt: TGTGCCAGCAGTGACCTATACACTGAAGCTTTCTTT
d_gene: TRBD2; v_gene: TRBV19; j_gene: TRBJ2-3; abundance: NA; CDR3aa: CASTLAGIKDTQYF; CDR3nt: TGTGCCAGTACTCTAGCGGGAATAAAGGATACGCAGTATTTT
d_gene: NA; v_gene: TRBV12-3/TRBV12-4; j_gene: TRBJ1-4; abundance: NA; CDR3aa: CASSLGGIEKLFF; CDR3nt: TGTGCCAGCAGTTTAGGTGGGATTGAAAAACTGTTTTTT
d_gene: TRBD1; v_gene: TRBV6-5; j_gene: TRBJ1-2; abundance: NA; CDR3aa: CASSSAGTANYGYTF; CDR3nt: TGTGCCAGCAGTAGCGCCGGGACAGCTAACTATGGCTACACCTTC
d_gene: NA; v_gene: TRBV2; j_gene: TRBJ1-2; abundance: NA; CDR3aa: CASTDPNYGYTF; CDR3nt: TGTGCCAGCACAGATCCTAACTATGGCTACACCTTC
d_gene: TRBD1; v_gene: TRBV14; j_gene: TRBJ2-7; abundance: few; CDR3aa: CASSQVGGQTEQYF; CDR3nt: TGTGCCAGCAGCCAAGTTGGGGGACAGACCGAGCAGTACTTC
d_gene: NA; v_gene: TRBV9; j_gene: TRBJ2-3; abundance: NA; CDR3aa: CASSVAPFSPDTQYF; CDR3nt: TGTGCCAGCAGCGTAGCGCCTTTTTCCCCAGATACGCAGTATTTT
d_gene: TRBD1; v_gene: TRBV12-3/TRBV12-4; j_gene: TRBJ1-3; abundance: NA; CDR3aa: CASSNRGGNTIYF; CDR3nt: TGTGCCAGCAGTAACAGGGGTGGAAACACCATATATTTT
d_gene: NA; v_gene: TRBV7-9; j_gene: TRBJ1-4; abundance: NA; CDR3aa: CASSAKSATNEKLFF; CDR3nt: TGTGCCAGCAGCGCAAAAAGCGCAACTAATGAAAAACTGTTTTTT
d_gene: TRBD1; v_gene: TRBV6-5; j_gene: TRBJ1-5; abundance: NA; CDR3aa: CASSWDRNQPQHF; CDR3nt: TGTGCCAGCAGTTGGGACAGAAATCAGCCCCAGCATTTT
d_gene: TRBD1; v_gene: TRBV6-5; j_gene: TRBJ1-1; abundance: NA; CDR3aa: CASSSRTGANTEAFF; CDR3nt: TGTGCCAGCAGTTCGAGGACAGGGGCGAACACTGAAGCTTTCTTT
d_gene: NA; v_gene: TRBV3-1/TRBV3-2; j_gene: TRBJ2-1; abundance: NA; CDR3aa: CASNDGLGQFF; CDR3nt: TGTGCCAGCAACGACGGTTTGGGGCAGTTCTTC
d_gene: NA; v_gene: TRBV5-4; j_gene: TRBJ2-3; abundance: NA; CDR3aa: CASSPGSDPDTQYF; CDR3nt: TGTGCCAGCAGCCCCGGATCAGATCCAGATACGCAGTATTTT
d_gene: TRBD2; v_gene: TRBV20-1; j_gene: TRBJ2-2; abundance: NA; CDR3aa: CSARGGLDTGELFF; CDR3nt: TGCAGTGCTCGTGGGGGACTAGACACCGGGGAGCTGTTTTTT
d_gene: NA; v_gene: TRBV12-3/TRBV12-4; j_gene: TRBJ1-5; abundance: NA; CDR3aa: CASSFADNQPQHF; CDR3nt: TGTGCCAGCAGTTTTGCGGACAATCAGCCCCAGCATTTT
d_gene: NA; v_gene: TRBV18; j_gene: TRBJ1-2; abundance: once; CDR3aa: CASSPGSGSMNGYTF; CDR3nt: TGTGCCAGCTCACCTGGGTCAGGGTCTATGAATGGCTACACCTTC
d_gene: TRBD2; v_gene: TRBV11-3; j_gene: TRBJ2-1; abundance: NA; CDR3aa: CASSRLAGGRNEQFF; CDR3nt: TGTGCCAGCAGCCGTCTAGCGGGAGGGCGCAATGAGCAGTTCTTC
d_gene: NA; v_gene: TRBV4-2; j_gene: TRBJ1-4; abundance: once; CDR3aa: CASSQASREKLFF; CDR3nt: TGTGCCAGCAGCCAAGCAAGTCGGGAAAAACTGTTTTTT
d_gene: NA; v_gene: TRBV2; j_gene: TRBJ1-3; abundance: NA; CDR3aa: CASGQEGADTIYF; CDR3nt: TGTGCCAGCGGTCAGGAGGGCGCGGACACCATATATTTT
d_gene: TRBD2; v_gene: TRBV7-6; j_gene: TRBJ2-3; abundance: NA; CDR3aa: CASRGSGGADTQYF; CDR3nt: TGTGCCAGCAGGGGAAGCGGGGGGGCAGATACGCAGTATTTT
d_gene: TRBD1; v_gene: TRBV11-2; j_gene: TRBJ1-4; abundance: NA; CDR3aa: CASVGTGYEKLFF; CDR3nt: TGTGCCAGCGTCGGGACAGGGTACGAAAAACTGTTTTTT
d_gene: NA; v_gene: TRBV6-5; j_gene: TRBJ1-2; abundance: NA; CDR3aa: CASSTGISYGYTF; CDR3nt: TGTGCCAGCAGCACGGGGATTAGCTATGGCTACACCTTC
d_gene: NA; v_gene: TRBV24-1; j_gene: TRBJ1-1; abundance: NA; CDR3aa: CATSVGAGPNTEAFF; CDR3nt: TGTGCCACCAGTGTTGGGGCAGGACCGAACACTGAAGCTTTCTTT
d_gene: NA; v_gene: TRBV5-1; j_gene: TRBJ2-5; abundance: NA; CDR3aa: CASSGVWGQETQYF; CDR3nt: TGCGCCAGCTCAGGGGTGTGGGGGCAAGAGACCCAGTACTTC
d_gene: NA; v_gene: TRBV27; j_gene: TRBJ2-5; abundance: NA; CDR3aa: CASSSAGFQETQYF; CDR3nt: TGTGCCAGCAGTTCGGCGGGTTTCCAAGAGACCCAGTACTTC
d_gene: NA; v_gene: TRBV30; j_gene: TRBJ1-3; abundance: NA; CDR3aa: CAWSMTVSGNTIYF; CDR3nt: TGTGCCTGGAGTATGACTGTTTCTGGAAACACCATATATTTT
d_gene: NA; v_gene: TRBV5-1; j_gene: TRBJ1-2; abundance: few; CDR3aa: CASSLEGAANYGYTF; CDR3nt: TGCGCCAGCAGCTTGGAAGGAGCAGCAAACTATGGCTACACCTTC
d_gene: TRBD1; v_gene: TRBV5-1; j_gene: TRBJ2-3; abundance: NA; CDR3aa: CASSRGQAPGDTQYF; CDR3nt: TGCGCCAGCAGCCGAGGACAGGCCCCTGGGGATACGCAGTATTTT
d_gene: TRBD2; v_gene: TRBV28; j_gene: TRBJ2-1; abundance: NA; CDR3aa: CASSLRPAGGYNEQFF; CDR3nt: TGTGCCAGCAGTTTACGGCCAGCGGGGGGGTACAATGAGCAGTTCTTC
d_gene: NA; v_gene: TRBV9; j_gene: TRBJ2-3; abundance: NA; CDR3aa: CASSVGSSVHTDTQYF; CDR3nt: TGTGCCAGCAGCGTAGGGAGTAGCGTCCACACAGATACGCAGTATTTT
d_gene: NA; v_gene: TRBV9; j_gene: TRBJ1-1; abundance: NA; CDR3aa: CASSVEGVTEAFF; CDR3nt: TGTGCCAGCAGCGTAGAGGGGGTAACTGAAGCTTTCTTT
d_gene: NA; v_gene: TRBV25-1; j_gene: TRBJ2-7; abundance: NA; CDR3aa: CASRGTASYEQYF; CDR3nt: TGTGCCAGCAGAGGAACGGCCTCCTACGAGCAGTACTTC
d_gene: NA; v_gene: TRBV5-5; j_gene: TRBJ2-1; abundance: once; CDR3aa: CASSASPGSEQFF; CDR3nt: TGTGCCAGCAGCGCTTCGCCGGGATCTGAGCAGTTCTTC
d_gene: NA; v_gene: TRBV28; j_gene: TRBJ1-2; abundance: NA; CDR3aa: CASIPGGAVRGYTF; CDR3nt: TGTGCCAGCATTCCGGGGGGCGCGGTACGGGGCTACACCTTC
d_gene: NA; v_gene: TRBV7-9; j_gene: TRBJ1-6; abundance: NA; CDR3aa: CASSLAGGSSPLHF; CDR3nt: TGTGCCAGCAGCTTAGCAGGGGGATCCTCACCCCTCCACTTT
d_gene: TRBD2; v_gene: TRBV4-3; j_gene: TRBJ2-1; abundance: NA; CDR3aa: CASSREISGSGYNEQFF; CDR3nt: TGCGCCAGCAGCCGAGAAATTAGCGGGAGCGGCTACAATGAGCAGTTCTTC
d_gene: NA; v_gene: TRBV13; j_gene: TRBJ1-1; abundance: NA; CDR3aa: CASSRDSEAFF; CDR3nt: TGTGCCAGCAGCCGCGACAGTGAAGCTTTCTTT
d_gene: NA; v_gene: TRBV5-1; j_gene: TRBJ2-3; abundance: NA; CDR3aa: CASSLDLGGPGDTQYF; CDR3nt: TGCGCCAGCAGCTTGGACTTAGGTGGTCCCGGGGATACGCAGTATTTT
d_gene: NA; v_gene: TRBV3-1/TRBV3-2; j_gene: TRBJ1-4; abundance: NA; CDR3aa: CASSPAMGGDNEKLFF; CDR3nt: TGTGCCAGCAGCCCCGCCATGGGAGGGGATAATGAAAAACTGTTTTTT
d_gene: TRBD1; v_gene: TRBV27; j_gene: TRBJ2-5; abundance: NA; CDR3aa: CASSSTGSQETQYF; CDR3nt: TGTGCCAGCAGTTCGACAGGGTCCCAAGAGACCCAGTACTTC
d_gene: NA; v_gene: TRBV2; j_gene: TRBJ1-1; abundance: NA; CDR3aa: CASSYRGLGTEAFF; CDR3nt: TGTGCCAGCAGTTACCGGGGGCTGGGGACTGAAGCTTTCTTT
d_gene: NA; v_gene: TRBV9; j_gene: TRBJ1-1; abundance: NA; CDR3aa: CASSVTGNTEAFF; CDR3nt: TGTGCCAGCAGCGTAACGGGGAACACTGAAGCTTTCTTT
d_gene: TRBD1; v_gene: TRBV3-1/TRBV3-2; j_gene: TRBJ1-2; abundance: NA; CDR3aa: CASSPGTGNGYTF; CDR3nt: TGTGCCAGCAGTCCCGGGACAGGGAATGGCTACACCTTC
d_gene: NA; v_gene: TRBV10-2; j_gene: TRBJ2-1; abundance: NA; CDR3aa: CATSSQGGTGGSYNEQFF; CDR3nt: TGCGCCACCTCCTCTCAAGGGGGAACTGGCGGCTCCTACAATGAGCAGTTCTTC
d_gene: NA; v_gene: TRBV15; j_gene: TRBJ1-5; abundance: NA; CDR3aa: CATSRDLGQPQHF; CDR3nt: TGTGCCACCAGCAGAGATTTAGGGCAGCCCCAGCATTTT